This T cell receptor beta chain came from a study of T cell responses to AZD1222 COVID-19 vaccine. The protocol was immunoSEQ multiplex PCR, while the TCRdb copy is restricted to in-frame clones and leaves out a portion. The sample records 130,000 or so clones, 90% to 95% being singletons. The CDR3 runs to 14 residues. Germline CDR1 and CDR2: LGHNA and YSLEER. V lost 0 bases and J 5 bases, leaving 9 bases between the germline ends. The rearrangement joins TRBV4-3 to TRBJ2-3; no firm D call. This clonotype originated in an adult in good health. The sequenced sample was peripheral blood, obtained on day 0 of AZD1222 vaccination. The CDR3 loop is CASSQESWGDTQYF. CDR3 sequence (DNA): TGCGCCAGCAGCCAAGAGTCTTGGGGAGATACGCAGTATTTT.